This section outlines one T cell receptor beta chain sequence together with its context. This clonotype appeared a few times. It lacks a known antigen. The record has no base qualities; no much larger clone is one base away. The data were taken from a study of T cells in Graves' hyperthyroidism and ophthalmopathy (dated by TCRdb to the late 2010s). For the study in its entirety: To identify TCR V-J signatures that set the groups apart, the researchers used a discovery cohort of about a hundred patients, made up of about 44 with Graves' ophthalmopathy and about 60 with stable Graves' hyperthyroidism. Prospective prediction of ophthalmopathy was tested in an independent validation cohort consisting of roughly 19 hyperthyroidism patients and 17 patients who later progressed to ophthalmopathy. For training and testing, the approximately 97 patients in the discovery cohort were randomly divided in a 7:3 ratio. In addition, the study compared T-cell repertoires in thyroid tissue and in blood from over 5 Graves' hyperthyroidism patients. Following sampling, methimazole starting at 30 mg daily was given to hyperthyroidism patients, and high-dose intravenous methylprednisolone was given to ophthalmopathy patients. The paper describes TCR Vbeta CDR3 sequencing of some 130 peripheral blood samples, made up of 43 ophthalmopathy patients, roughly 75 hyperthyroidism patients and 17 progressor patients. What the work shows at the level of the full study, not this receptor alone: Blood samples also contained most of the expanded thyroid clonotypes (frequency above 0.001), which suggests that blood repertoires may reflect thyroid immune responses. In validation, progression to ophthalmopathy was predicted by the model with more than 65% sensitivity and roughly 76% specificity, a median of approximately 6.5 months before onset. Ophthalmopathy was separated from stable hyperthyroidism by a 13 V-J signature model, with 85% to 90% sensitivity and about 84% specificity obtained in cross-validation and 80%/75% obtained in testing. No statistical method was used to set the sample size in advance, and investigators knew the group allocation.

Cut back by 6 bases and 3 bases, the V and J ends lie 11 bases apart. CDR3 length: 14 amino acids, cysteine to phenylalanine. The sequence is cut down to CDR3 DNA, 42 bases in frame from base 1. CDR1 SNHLY and CDR2 FYNNEI were looked up in the germline V gene. Stable Graves' hyperthyroidism was defined as the absence of progression to ophthalmopathy over 18 months of follow-up. Hyperthyroidism patients were aged 18 to 65 years and newly diagnosed, with disease duration of less than 2 months. Exclusion was applied to patients with uncontrolled infections, other autoimmune diseases, pregnancy or lactation. Clinical symptoms, serum thyroxine and TRAb, thyroid ultrasound, and orbital computed tomography formed the basis for the diagnoses. Total RNA was extracted using Trizol reagent, and RNA quality was assessed on an Agilent 2100 Bioanalyzer. Amplification of TCR beta CDR3 regions was carried out from RNA transcripts. The first round of RT-PCR for the TCR CDR3 was performed with the HTBI primer set and the Qiagen OneStep RT-PCR kit. Libraries were constructed in a second round of multiplex PCR, after which size selection and purification were carried out. The libraries were sequenced on an Illumina HiSeq2000 using paired-end 100 bp reads. From the authors' description of their analysis: SOAPnuke was used to process the raw data, removing reads that contained adapters or uncalled bases, had a mean Phred below 15, or lacked an exact match to the constant primer or identifier. High-quality paired reads were merged using COPE v1.2.5, and each unique nucleotide sequence was defined as a clonotype. Clonotypes were aligned to IMGT TRBV, TRBD and TRBJ reference segments using MiTCR v1.1. The analysis included only V-J combinations with a frequency above 0.0001, which together covered 99% to 99.2% of the repertoires. The TCS score was defined as F50 (clonal expansion) divided by E x V (chaos), with BLOSUM62-based TCRdist calculated between CDR3 peptides within each V-J. Welch's t-statistics and random forest reduced approximately 520 V-J features to around 14, which were used in a naive Bayes classifier (R e1071). Thyroid-blood repertoire similarity was quantified with the Morisita-Horn index. The raw public reads went through TCRdb reprocessing: fastp at Q25, MiXCR clone calling, in-frame beta chains kept. Each entry is one CDR3 protein sequence, shown with its most common DNA and genes. The V and J calls were not made by the authors but by TCRdb's processing. The table for this sample lists about 610,000 distinct CDR3 sequences; roughly 46% of them were counted only once. Around 8% of the sample lies in the top ten.

The clonotype was recovered from a woman aged 18-29 years with Graves' hyperthyroidism. The V and J segments used are TRBV2 and TRBJ2-2; a confident D gene designation cannot be given. The sample taken for sequencing was peripheral blood or thyroid tissue (not recorded which). The DNA reads TGTGCCAGCAGCGTAGACTTGTACACCGGGGAGCTGTTTTTT. Its product reads: CASSVDLYTGELFF. Joined to the reference TRBV2 and TRBJ2-2 proteins, this CDR3 gives the full variable domain: EPEVTQTPSHQVTQMGQEVILRCVPISNHLYFYWYRQILGQKVEFLVSFYNNEISEKSEIFDDQFSVERPDGSNFTLKIRSTKLEDSAMYFCASSVDLYTGELFFGEGSRLTVL.